Each of the 5 T cell receptor beta chains below was sequenced from the same sample in a study of blood T cell repertoires in COVID-19. Sequenced by immunoSEQ multiplex PCR; TCRdb stores in-frame clones only, minus some. The profile shows around 160,000 clones, approximately 80% of them singletons. Sequenced material: PBMCs or T cells enriched from blood (not recorded which). Receptors originate from a middle-aged man who had recovered from COVID-19.

The chain recombines TRBV21-1 with TRBJ1-2; TRBD1, as called in the table, went unchecked against the DNA. TRBV21-1 is a known pseudogene. CDR3 length equals 14 residues. Here the CDR3 reads CASSGNRVVRGYTF. The CDR3, as DNA: TGTGCCAGCAGCGGAAACAGGGTTGTACGTGGCTACACCTTC.

This sequence joins TRBV5-6 and TRBJ1-1; D remains unclear. Germline CDR1 reads SGHDT; CDR2 reads YYEEEE. Trimming shortened V by 0 bases and J by 3 bases, and 9 bases separated the two germline ends. There are 14 residues in the CDR3. CDR3 region: CASSLGQKYTEAFF. CDR3 DNA sequence: TGTGCCAGCAGCTTGGGGCAGAAGTACACTGAAGCTTTCTTT.

The chain is built from TRBV7-2 and TRBJ2-1, with 11 bases fitting TRBD2. Germline CDR1 reads SGHTA; CDR2 reads FQGNSA. The CDR3 sequence is 15 residues long. The ends lost 4 bases at V and 9 bases at J; junction bases unmatched: 8. CDR3 amino acids: CASSSIAGGRVEQFF. CDR3 sequence (DNA): TGTGCCAGCAGCTCGATAGCGGGGGGGCGTGTTGAGCAGTTCTTC.

The chain employs TRBV7-8 and TRBJ1-1; D is uncertain. The V end was cut by 0 bases, the J end by 10 bases, with 9 bases between. Germline lookup yields CDR1 SGHVS and CDR2 FQNEAQ. The CDR3 totals 12 residues. The CDR3 region has the DNA TGTGCCAGCAGCTTAGCGGAGGGCAGAGCTTTCTTT. Translation gives CASSLAEGRAFF.

The V and J genes are TRBV2 and TRBJ1-2, with unresolved D. V shed 3 bases and J shed 3 bases, with 11 bases lying between them. The germline V gene has CDR1 SNHLY and CDR2 FYNNEI. The CDR3 spans 14 residues. The CDR3 DNA reads TGTGCCAGCAGTGACGGCAGGATGTACTATGGCTACACCTTC. The encoded protein is CASSDGRMYYGYTF.